The source of this TCR beta chain is a study of CD8+ T cells in alopecia areata. The wider study: Tofacitinib administration to treated patients was oral, at 5 to 10 mg twice daily. General observations from the study: Mice gave a clearer picture of TCR sharing than patients did, possibly for HLA-related reasons. Alphabeta T cells residing in normal skin are also sequenced in scalp samples.

Specified treatment: oral pan-JAK inhibitor, 5-10 mg twice daily. CDR1 MNHNY and CDR2 SVGAGI come from the germline V gene (reference sequence). Trimming stripped 0 bases from V and 6 bases from J, with 9 bases between. The CDR3 is 15 residues long. A note on this clone: Its antigen is still unknown.

RNA extraction was followed by reverse transcription into cDNA, which acted as the sequencing template. The protocol was immunoSEQ multiplex PCR, while the TCRdb copy is restricted to in-frame clones and leaves out a portion. This sample yields roughly 140,000 clones, of which roughly four fifths are seen a single time; 25% belongs to the top ten. The sample in question was CD8+ T cells sorted from blood, obtained at week 4, from a patient treated with tofacitinib. The TCR originated in a human donor with alopecia areata. The J gene is TRBJ1-6, the V gene TRBV6-6; D ambiguous. The CDR3 loop is CASSYSVGVNSPLHF. The CDR3, as DNA: TGTGCCAGCAGTTACTCGGTCGGAGTTAATTCACCCCTCCACTTT.